The entry that follows covers one TCR beta chain sequence. No antigen is known for it. A CD45RA-negative memory subset and a CD45RA+ naive subset were separated from the CD4+ cells. The record originates from a study of shared clonotypes between healthy human individuals. Study-wide points: The researchers took only blood, and tissue repertoires probably look different. Larger estimated richness was generally seen in naive subsets than in memory subsets. Depth of sequencing was expected to influence donor clonotype sharing.

V lost 5 bases and J lost 1; bases outside the gene matches: 2. This CDR3 comprises 14 residues. The germline CDR1 and CDR2 sequences are MNHNY and SVGAGI (reference sequence). Clones were sequenced by immunoSEQ multiplex PCR, and TCRdb holds only the in-frame ones, with some missing. The table has 2 million to 2.5 million clones, approximately 95% seen once; the top ten hold 0.1% to 0.15%. The source material was naive CD4+ T cells sorted from blood. Subset meaning: CD45RA+ positively selected. The chain carries TRBV6-6 and TRBJ2-3, with TRBD2 matching 8 bases. This TCR was sampled from a young man in good health. In nucleotides, the CDR3 is TGTGCCAGCAGTAGCGGGGGAGGCACAGATACGCAGTATTTT. This sequence encodes CASSSGGGTDTQYF.